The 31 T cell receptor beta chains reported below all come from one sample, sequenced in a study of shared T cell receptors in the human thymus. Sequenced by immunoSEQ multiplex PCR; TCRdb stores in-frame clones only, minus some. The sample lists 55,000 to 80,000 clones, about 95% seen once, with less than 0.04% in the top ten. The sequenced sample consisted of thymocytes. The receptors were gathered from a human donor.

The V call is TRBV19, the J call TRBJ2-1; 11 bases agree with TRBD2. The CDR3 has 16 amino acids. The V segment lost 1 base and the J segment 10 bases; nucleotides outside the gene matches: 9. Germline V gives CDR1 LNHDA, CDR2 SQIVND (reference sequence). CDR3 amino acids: CASSIAGSGGAREQFF. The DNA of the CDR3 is TGTGCCAGTAGTATAGCGGGTAGCGGGGGGGCACGGGAGCAGTTCTTC. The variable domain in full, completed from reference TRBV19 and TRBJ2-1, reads DGGITQSPKYLFRKEGQNVTLSCEQNLNHDAMYWYRQDPGQGLRLIYYSQIVNDFQKGDIAEGYSVSREKKESFPLTVTSAQKNPTAFYLCASSIAGSGGAREQFFGPGTRLTVL.

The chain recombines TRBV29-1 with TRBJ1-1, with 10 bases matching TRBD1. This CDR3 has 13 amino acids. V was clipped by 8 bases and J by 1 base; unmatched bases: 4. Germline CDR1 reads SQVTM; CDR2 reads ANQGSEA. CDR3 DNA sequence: TGCAGCACGAGGGACAGGGGGAACACTGAAGCTTTCTTT. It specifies CSTRDRGNTEAFF.

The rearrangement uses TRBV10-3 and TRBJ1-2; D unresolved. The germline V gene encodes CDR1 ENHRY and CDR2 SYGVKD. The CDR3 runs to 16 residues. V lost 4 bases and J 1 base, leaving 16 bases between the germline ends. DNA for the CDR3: TGTGCCATCAGTGTGACTAGTTCGATTGTTAACTATGGCTACACCTTC. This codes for CAISVTSSIVNYGYTF.

In nucleotides, the CDR3 is TGCGCCAGCAGCTTGGAACGTCTTGGGACCTCCTACGAGCAGTACTTC. Protein: CASSLERLGTSYEQYF. This chain joins TRBV5-1 and TRBJ2-7; either TRBD1 or TRBD2 may fit D (5 bases each). With 0 bases removed from V and 0 bases from J, the gap between germline ends came to 13 bases. Germline CDR1 and CDR2: SGHRS and YFSETQ. The CDR3 is 16 residues long.

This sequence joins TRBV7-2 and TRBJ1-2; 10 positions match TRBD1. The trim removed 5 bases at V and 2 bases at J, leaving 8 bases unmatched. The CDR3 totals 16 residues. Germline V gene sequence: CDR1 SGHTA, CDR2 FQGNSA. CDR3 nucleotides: TGTGCCAGCAGCCTCCTTGACAGGGGGCGGAACTATGGCTACACCTTC. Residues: CASSLLDRGRNYGYTF.

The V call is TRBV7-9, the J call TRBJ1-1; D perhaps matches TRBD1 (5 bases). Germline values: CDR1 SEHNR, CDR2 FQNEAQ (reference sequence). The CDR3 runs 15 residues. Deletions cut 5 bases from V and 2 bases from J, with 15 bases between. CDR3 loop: CASSLGPHGNTEAFF. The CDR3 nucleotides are TGTGCCAGCAGCCTGGGGCCTCATGGTAACACTGAAGCTTTCTTT.

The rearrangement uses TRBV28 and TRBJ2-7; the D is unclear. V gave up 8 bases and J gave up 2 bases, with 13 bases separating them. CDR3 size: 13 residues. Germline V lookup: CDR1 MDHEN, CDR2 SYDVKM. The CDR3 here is CASSFPAPYEQYF. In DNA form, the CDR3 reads TGTGCCAGCTCCTTCCCCGCTCCCTACGAGCAGTACTTC.

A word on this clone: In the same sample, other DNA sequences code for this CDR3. The CDR3 DNA is TGTGCCAGCAGTCCGACACGACAGGGAATCAACTATGGCTACACCTTC. It codes for CASSPTRQGINYGYTF. The chain couples TRBV27 to TRBJ1-2, with 7 bases lining up with TRBD1. CDR3 length: 16 residues. With 5 bases clipped from V and 2 bases from J, the junction kept 11 bases outside the gene matches. Germline lookup yields CDR1 MNHEY and CDR2 SMNVEV (reference sequence).

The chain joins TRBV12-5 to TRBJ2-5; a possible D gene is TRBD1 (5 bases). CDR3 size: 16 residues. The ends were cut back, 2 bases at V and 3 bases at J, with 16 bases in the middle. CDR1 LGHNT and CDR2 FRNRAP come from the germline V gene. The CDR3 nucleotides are TGTGCTAGTGGTTTGTGGCAGGGTAGGAACGAAGAGACCCAGTACTTC. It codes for CASGLWQGRNEETQYF. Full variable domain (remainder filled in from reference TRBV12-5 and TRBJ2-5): DARVTQTPRHKVTEMGQEVTMRCQPILGHNTVFWYRQTMMQGLELLAYFRNRAPLDDSGMPKDRFSAEMPDATLATLKIQPSEPRDSAVYFCASGLWQGRNEETQYFGPGTRLLVL.

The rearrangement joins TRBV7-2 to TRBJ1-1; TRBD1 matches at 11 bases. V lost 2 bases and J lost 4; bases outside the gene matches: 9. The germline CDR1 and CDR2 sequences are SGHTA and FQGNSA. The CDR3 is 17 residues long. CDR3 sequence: CASSLKSPGTGGTEAFF. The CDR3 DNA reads TGTGCCAGCAGCTTAAAATCTCCCGGGACAGGGGGCACTGAAGCTTTCTTT.

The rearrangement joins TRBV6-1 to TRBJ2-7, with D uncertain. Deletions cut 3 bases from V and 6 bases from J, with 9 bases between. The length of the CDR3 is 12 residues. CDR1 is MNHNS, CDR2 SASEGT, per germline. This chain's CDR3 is CASSDSGREQYF. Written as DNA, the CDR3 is TGTGCCAGCAGTGACTCGGGCCGCGAGCAGTACTTC.

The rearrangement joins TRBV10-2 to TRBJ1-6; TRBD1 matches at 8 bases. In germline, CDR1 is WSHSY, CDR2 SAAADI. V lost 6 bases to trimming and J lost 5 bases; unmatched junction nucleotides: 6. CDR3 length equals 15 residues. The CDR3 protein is CASRCGQGDNSPLHF. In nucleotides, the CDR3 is TGCGCCAGCAGATGTGGACAGGGAGATAATTCACCCCTCCACTTT.

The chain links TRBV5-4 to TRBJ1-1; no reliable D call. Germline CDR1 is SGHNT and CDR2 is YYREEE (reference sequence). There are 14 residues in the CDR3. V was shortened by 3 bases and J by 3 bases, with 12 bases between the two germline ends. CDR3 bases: TGTGCCAGCAGCTGGGTCGGGAGGGACACTGAAGCTTTCTTT. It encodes CASSWVGRDTEAFF.

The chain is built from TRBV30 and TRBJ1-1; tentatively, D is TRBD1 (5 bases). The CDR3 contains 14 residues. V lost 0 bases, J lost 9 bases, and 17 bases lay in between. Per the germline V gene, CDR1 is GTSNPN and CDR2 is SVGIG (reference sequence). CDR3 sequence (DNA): TGTGCCTGGAGTGTACCGGGGCTTTGGATCCAAGCTTTCTTT. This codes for CAWSVPGLWIQAFF.

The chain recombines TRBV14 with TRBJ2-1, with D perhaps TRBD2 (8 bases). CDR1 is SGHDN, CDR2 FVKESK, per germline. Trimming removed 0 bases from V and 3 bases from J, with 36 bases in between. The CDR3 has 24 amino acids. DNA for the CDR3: TGTGCCAGCAGCCAAGATAGAGGGTTACAGGGGCCGGGACTAGTTCGTTCGGGCTACAATGAGCAGTTCTTC. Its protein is CASSQDRGLQGPGLVRSGYNEQFF.

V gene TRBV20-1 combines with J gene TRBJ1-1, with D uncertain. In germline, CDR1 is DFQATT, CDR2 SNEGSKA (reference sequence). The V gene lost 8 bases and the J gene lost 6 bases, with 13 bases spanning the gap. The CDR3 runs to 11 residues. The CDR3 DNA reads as TGCAGTCGATACCCCCTACCTGAAGCTTTCTTT. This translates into CSRYPLPEAFF.

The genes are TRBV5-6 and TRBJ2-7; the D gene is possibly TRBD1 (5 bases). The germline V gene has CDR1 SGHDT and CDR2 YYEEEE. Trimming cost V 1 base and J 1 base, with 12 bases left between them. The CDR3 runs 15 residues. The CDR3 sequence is CASSLTQGHSYEQYF. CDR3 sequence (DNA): TGTGCCAGCAGCTTGACCCAGGGCCATTCCTACGAGCAGTACTTC.

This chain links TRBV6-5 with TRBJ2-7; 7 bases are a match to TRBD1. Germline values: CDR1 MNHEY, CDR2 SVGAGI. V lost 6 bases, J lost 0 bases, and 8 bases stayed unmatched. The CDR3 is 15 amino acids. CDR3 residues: CASRRDRESSYEQYF. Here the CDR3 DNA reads TGTGCCAGCAGGCGCGACAGGGAGAGCTCCTACGAGCAGTACTTC.

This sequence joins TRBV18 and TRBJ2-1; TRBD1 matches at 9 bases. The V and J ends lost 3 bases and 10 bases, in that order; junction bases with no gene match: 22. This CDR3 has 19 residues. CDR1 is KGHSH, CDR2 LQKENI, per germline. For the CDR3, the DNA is TGTGCCAGCTCACCCGGACAGGGGTCTGCTTCAACCATAACAGGGGAGCAGTTCTTC. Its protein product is CASSPGQGSASTITGEQFF.

CDR3: CASSQDGLLAGDGVQYF. The DNA for the CDR3 is TGCGCCAGCAGCCAAGATGGTTTACTAGCGGGGGATGGGGTGCAGTATTTT. The J gene is TRBJ2-3, the V gene TRBV4-3, with TRBD2 matching 11 bases. Per the germline V gene, CDR1 is LGHNA and CDR2 is YSLEER. Trimming removed 0 bases from V and 11 bases from J; junction bases left unmatched: 13. The CDR3 is 17 residues long.

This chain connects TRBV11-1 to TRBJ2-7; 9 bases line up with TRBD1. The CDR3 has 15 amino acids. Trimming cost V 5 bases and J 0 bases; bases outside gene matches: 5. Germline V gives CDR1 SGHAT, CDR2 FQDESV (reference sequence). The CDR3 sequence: CASSQPTGGSYEQYF. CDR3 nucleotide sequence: TGTGCCAGCAGCCAACCGACAGGGGGCTCCTACGAGCAGTACTTC.

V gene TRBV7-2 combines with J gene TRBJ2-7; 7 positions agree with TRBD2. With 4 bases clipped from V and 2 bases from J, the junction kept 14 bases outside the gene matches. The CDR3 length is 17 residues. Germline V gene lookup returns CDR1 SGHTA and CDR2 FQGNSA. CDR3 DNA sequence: TGTGCCAGCAGCTCCCTCGGGGAGGGCGGGAGCCCCTACGAGCAGTACTTC. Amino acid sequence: CASSSLGEGGSPYEQYF.

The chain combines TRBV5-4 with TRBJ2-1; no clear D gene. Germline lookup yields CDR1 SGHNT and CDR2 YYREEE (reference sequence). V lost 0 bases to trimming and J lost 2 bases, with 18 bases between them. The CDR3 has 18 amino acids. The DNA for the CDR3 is TGTGCCAGCAGCTTGGAAAACGTCGAGCGTCCCCCCTACAATGAGCAGTTCTTC. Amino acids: CASSLENVERPPYNEQFF.

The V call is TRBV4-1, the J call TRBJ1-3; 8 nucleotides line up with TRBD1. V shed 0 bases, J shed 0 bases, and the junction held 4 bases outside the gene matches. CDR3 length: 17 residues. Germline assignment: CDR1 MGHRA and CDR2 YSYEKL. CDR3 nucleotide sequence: TGCGCCAGCAGCCAAGAGAGGACAGGGAGCTCTGGAAACACCATATATTTT. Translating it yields CASSQERTGSSGNTIYF.

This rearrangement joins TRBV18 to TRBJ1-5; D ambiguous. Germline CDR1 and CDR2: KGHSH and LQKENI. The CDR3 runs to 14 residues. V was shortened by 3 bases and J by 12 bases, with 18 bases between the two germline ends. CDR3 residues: CASSPRSGSPYQHF. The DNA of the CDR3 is TGTGCCAGCTCACCGCGTTCCGGGTCACCGTACCAGCATTTT. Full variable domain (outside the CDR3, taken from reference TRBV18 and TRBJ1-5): NAGVMQNPRHLVRRRGQEARLRCSPMKGHSHVYWYRQLPEEGLKFMVYLQKENIIDESGMPKERFSAEFPKEGPSILRIQQVVRGDSAAYFCASSPRSGSPYQHFGDGTRLSIL.

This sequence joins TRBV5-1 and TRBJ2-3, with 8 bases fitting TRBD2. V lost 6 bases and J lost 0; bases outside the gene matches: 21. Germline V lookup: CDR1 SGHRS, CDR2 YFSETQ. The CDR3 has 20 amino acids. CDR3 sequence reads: CASNLVSAGDESTSTDTQYF. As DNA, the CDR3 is TGCGCCAGCAATTTGGTCTCAGCGGGGGATGAATCTACTAGCACAGATACGCAGTATTTT.

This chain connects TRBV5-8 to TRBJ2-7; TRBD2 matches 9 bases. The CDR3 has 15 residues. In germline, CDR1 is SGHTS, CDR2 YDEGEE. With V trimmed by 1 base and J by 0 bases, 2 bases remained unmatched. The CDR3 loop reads CASSLRRGGSYEQYF. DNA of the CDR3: TGTGCCAGCAGCTTGAGGCGGGGGGGCTCCTACGAGCAGTACTTC.

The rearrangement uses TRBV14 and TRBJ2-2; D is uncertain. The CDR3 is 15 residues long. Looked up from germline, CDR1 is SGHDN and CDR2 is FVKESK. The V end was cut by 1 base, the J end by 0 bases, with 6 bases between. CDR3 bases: TGTGCCAGCAGCCAAGTTTCGACGAACACCGGGGAGCTGTTTTTT. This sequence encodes CASSQVSTNTGELFF. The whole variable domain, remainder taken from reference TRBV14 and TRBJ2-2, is EAGVTQFPSHSVIEKGQTVTLRCDPISGHDNLYWYRRVMGKEIKFLLHFVKESKQDESGMPNNRFLAERTGGTYSTLKVQPAELEDSGVYFCASSQVSTNTGELFFGEGSRLTVL.

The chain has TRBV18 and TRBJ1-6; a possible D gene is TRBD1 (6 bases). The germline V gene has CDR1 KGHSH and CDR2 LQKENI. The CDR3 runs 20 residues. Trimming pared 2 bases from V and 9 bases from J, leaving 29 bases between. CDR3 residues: CASSPMTRDTRGLSSSPLHF. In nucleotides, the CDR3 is TGTGCCAGCTCACCAATGACCCGGGACACAAGAGGACTCAGTAGTTCACCCCTCCACTTT.

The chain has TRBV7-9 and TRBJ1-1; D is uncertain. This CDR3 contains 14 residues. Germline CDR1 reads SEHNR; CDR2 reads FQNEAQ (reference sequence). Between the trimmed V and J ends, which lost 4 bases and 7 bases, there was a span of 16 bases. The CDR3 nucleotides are TGTGCCAGCAGCTCATTCCAAACCCTCTTTGAAGCTTTCTTT. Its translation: CASSSFQTLFEAFF.

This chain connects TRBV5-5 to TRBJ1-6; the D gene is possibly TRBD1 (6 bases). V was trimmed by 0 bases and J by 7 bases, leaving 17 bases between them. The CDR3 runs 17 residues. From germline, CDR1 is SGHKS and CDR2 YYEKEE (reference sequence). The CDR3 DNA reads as TGTGCCAGCAGCTTGGAAGGGACACTAAAAGACAATTCACCCCTCCACTTT. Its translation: CASSLEGTLKDNSPLHF.